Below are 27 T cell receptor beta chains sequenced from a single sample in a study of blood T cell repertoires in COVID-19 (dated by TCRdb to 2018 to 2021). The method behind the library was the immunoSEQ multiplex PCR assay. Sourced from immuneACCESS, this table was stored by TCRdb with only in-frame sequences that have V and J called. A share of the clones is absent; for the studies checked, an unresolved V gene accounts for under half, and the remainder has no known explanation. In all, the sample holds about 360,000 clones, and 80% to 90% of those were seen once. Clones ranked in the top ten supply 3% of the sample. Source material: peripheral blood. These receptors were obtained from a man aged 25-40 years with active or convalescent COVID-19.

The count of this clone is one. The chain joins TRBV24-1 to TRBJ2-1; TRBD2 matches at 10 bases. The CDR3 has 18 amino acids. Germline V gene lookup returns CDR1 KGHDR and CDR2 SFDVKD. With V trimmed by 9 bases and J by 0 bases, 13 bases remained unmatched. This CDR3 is CATAGLAGVGSSYNEQFF. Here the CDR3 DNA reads TGTGCCACCGCCGGGCTAGCGGGAGTCGGAAGCTCCTACAATGAGCAGTTCTTC.

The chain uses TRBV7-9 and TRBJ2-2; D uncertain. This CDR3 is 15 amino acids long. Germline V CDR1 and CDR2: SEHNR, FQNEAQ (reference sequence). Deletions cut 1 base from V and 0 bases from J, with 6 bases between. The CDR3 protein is CASSLDLANTGELFF. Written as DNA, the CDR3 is TGTGCCAGCAGCTTAGATCTAGCGAACACCGGGGAGCTGTTTTTT.

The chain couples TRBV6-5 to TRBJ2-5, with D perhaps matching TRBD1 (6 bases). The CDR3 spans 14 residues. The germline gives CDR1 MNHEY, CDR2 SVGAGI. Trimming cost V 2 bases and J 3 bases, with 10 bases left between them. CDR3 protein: CASSYIQGKETQYF. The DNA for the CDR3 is TGTGCCAGCAGTTACATACAGGGAAAAGAGACCCAGTACTTC.

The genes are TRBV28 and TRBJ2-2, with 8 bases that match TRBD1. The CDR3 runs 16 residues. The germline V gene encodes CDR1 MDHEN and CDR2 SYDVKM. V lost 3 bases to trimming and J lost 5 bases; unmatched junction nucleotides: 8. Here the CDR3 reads CASSFLLRGRTGELFF. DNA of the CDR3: TGTGCCAGCAGTTTTTTACTCAGGGGGCGGACCGGGGAGCTGTTTTTT.

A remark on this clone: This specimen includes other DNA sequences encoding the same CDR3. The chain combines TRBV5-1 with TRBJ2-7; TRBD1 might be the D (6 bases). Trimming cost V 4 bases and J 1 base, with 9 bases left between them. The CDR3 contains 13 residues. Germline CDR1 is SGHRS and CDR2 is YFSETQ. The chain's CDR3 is CASSRTASYEQYF. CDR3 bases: TGCGCCAGCAGCCGGACAGCGTCCTACGAGCAGTACTTC.

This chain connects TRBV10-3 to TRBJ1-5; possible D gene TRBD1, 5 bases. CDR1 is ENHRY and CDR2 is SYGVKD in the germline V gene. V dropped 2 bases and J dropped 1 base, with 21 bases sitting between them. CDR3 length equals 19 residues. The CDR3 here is CAISEPGGSGAPSNQPQHF. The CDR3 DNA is TGTGCCATCAGTGAGCCGGGGGGGTCTGGAGCCCCAAGCAATCAGCCCCAGCATTTT.

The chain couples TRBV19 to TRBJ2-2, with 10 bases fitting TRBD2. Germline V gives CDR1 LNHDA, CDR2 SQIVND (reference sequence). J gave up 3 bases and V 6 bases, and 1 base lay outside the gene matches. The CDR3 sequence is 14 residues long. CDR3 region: CASRTSGDTGELFF. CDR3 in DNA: TGTGCCAGTAGAACTAGCGGGGACACCGGGGAGCTGTTTTTT.

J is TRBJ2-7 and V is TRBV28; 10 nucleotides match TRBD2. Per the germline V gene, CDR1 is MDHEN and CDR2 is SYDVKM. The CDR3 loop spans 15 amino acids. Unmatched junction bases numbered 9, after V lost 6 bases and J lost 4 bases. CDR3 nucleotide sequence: TGTGCCAGCAGGAGCTTAGCGGGAGGCTCGTACGAGCAGTACTTC. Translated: CASRSLAGGSYEQYF.

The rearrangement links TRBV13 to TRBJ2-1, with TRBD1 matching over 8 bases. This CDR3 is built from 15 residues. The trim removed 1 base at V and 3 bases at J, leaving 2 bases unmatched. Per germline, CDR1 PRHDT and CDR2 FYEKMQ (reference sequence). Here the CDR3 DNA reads TGTGCCAGCAGCTTAGCGGGGACAGGCTACAATGAGCAGTTCTTC. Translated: CASSLAGTGYNEQFF.

The CDR3 spells CASSSGGGATNEKLFF. The CDR3 DNA reads as TGTGCCAGCAGCTCCGGAGGGGGGGCAACTAATGAAAAACTGTTTTTT. This chain joins TRBV11-3 and TRBJ1-4, with D possibly TRBD1 on 6 matching bases. The length of the CDR3 is 16 residues. Trimming removed 4 bases from V and 0 bases from J, with 12 bases in between. Germline V gene sequence: CDR1 SGHNT, CDR2 YENEEA.

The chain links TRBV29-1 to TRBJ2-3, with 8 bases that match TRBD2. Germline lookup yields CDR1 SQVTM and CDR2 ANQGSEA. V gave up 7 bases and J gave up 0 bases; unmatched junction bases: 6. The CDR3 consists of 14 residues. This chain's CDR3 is CSANSGDSTDTQYF. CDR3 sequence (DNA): TGCAGCGCTAATAGCGGGGATAGCACAGATACGCAGTATTTT.

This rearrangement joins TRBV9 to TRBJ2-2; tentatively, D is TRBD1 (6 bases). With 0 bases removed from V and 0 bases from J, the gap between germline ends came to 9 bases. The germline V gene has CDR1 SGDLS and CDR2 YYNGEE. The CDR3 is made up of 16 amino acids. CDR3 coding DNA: TGTGCCAGCAGCGTAGCATGGGGGCCGAACACCGGGGAGCTGTTTTTT. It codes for CASSVAWGPNTGELFF.

CDR3 sequence: CSVVAGLGNEQFF. CDR3 bases: TGCAGCGTTGTCGCGGGGCTAGGGAATGAGCAGTTCTTC. The gene calls are TRBV29-1 and TRBJ2-1, with TRBD2 as a possible D gene (6 bases). Germline values: CDR1 SQVTM, CDR2 ANQGSEA. The CDR3 contains 13 residues. Trimming took 4 bases from V and 7 from J, leaving 14 bases between them.

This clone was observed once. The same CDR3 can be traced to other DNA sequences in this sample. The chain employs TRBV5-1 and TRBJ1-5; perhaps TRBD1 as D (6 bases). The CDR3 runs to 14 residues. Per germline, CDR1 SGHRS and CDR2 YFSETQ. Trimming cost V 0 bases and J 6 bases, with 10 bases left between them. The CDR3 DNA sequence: TGCGCCAGCAGCTTGGAGGGCAGGGGTCAGCCCCAGCATTTT. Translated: CASSLEGRGQPQHF.

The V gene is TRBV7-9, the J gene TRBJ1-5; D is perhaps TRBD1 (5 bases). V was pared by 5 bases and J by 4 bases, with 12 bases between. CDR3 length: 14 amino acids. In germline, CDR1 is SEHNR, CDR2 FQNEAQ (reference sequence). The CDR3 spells CASSRTSPNQPQHF. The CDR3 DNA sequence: TGTGCCAGCAGCCGGACATCTCCTAATCAGCCCCAGCATTTT. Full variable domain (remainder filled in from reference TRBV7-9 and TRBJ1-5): DTGVSQNPRHKITKRGQNVTFRCDPISEHNRLYWYRQTLGQGPEFLTYFQNEAQLEKSRLLSDRFSAERPKGSFSTLEIQRTEQGDSAMYLCASSRTSPNQPQHFGDGTRLSIL.

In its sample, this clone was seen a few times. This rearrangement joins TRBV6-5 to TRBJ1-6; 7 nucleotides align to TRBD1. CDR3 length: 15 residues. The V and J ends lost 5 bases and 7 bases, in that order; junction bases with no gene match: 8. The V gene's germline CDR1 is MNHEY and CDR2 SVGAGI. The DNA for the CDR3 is TGTGCCAGCAGTCCTACCGGGACAGCGAATTCACCCCTCCACTTT. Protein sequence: CASSPTGTANSPLHF.

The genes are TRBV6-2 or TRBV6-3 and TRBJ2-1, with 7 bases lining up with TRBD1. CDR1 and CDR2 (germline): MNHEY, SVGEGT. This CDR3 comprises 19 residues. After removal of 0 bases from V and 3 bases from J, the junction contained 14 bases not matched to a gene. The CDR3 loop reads CASSYSNRGGTPLYNEQFF. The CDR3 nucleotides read TGTGCCAGCAGTTACTCGAACAGGGGCGGTACTCCGCTCTACAATGAGCAGTTCTTC.

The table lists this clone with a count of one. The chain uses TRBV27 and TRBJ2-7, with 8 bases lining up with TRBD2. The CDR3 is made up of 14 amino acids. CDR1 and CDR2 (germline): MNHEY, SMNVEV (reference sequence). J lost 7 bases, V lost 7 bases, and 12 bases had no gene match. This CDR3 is CASKTRSGSWEQYF. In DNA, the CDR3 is TGTGCCAGCAAAACAAGAAGCGGGAGTTGGGAGCAGTACTTC.

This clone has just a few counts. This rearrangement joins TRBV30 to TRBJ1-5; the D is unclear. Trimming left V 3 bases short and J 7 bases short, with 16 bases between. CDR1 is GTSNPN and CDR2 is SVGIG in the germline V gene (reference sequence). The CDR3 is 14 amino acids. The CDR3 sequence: CAWSREGSEQPQHF. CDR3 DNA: TGTGCCTGGAGCCGAGAGGGCAGCGAACAGCCCCAGCATTTT.

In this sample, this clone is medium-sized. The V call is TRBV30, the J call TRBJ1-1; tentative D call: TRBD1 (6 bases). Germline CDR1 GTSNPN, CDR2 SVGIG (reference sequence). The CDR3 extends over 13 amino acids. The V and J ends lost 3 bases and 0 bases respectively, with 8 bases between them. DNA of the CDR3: TGTGCCTGGAGCGGACAGATGAACACTGAAGCTTTCTTT. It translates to CAWSGQMNTEAFF.

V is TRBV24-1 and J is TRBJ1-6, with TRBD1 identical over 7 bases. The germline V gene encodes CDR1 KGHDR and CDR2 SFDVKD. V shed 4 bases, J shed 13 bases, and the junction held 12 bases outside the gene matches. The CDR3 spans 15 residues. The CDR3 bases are TGTGCCACCAGTGAACAGAAGACAGGGTTTGAGCCCCTCCACTTT. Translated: CATSEQKTGFEPLHF.

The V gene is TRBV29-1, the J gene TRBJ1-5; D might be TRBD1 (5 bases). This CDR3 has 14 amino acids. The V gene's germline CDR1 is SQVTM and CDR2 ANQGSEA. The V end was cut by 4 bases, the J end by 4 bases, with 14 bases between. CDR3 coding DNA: TGCAGCGTTGGGGGACTCGGGGGAAATCAGCCCCAGCATTTT. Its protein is CSVGGLGGNQPQHF.

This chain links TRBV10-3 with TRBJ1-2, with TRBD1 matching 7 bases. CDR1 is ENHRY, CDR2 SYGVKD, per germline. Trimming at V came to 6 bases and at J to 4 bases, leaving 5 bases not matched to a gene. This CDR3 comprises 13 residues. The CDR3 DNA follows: TGTGCCATCAGCGAACAGGGGAGCTATGGCTACACCTTC. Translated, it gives CAISEQGSYGYTF.

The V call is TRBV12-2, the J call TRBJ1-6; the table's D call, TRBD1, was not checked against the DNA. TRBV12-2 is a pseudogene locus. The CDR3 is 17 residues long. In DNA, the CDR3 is TGTGCAAGTCGCTTACGAGTTAGGACAGGGGTAAATTCACCCCTCCACTTT. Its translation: CASRLRVRTGVNSPLHF.

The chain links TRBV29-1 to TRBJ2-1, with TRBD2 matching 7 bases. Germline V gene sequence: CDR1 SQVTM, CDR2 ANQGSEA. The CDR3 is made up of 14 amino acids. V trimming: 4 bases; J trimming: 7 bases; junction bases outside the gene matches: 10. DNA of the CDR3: TGCAGCGTTGTCAGCAGCGGGGCTGGGAATGAGCAGTTCTTC. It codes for CSVVSSGAGNEQFF.

The CDR3 coding sequence is TGTGCCAGCAGTGAACCAGTCTTCTCTGGAAACACCATATATTTT. Its translation: CASSEPVFSGNTIYF. This rearrangement joins TRBV2 to TRBJ1-3; D call uncertain. This CDR3 comprises 15 residues. CDR1 and CDR2 (germline): SNHLY, FYNNEI. V shed 2 bases and J shed 0 bases, with 8 bases lying between them.

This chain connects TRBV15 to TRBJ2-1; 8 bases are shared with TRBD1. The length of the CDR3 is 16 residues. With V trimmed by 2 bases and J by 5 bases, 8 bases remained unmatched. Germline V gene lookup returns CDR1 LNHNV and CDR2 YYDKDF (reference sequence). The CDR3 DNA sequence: TGTGCCACCAGCAGAACGACAGGGGCTCGCAACAATGAGCAGTTCTTC. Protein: CATSRTTGARNNEQFF.